One and the same sample provided the 9 T cell receptor beta chains below, sequenced in a study of Ad26.COV2.S vaccination and SARS-CoV-2 variants. Repertoires were generated with immunoSEQ multiplex PCR, while TCRdb's copy carries only in-frame clones and drops some. The table records fewer than 150,000 clones, around 86% of them present only once. Sequences were derived from peripheral blood, sampled after recovery from COVID-19. The receptors originated from a human donor who had recovered from COVID-19.

CDR3 residues: CASRTGLPAGDTQYF. CDR3 in DNA: TGCGCCAGCAGAACGGGACTCCCGGCGGGGGATACGCAGTATTTT. The chain is built from TRBV5-1 and TRBJ2-3; D might be TRBD2 (6 bases). V was pared by 5 bases and J by 6 bases, with 19 bases between. Germline V gene lookup returns CDR1 SGHRS and CDR2 YFSETQ. The CDR3 runs 15 residues.

The V and J genes are TRBV5-8 and TRBJ2-1, with 12 bases aligning to TRBD2. Unmatched junction bases numbered 8, after V lost 1 base and J lost 0 bases. CDR3 length: 19 amino acids. The germline CDR1 and CDR2 sequences are SGHTS and YDEGEE. The CDR3 nucleotides read TGTGCCAGCAGCTTGTCCGGGACTAGCGGGCTACGCTCCTACAATGAGCAGTTCTTC. It translates to CASSLSGTSGLRSYNEQFF. Drawing the rest from reference TRBV5-8 and TRBJ2-1, the complete variable domain is EAGVTQSPTHLIKTRGQQATLRCSPISGHTSVYWYQQALGLGLQFLLWYDEGEERNRGNFPPRFSGRQFPNYSSELNVNALELEDSALYLCASSLSGTSGLRSYNEQFFGPGTRLTVL.

This clone was seen a single time. The rearrangement uses TRBV2 and TRBJ1-5, with D unresolved. V lost 6 bases and J lost 0, with 12 bases in between. In germline, CDR1 is SNHLY, CDR2 FYNNEI. The CDR3 sequence is 15 residues long. This CDR3 reads CASRIGVLSNQPQHF. CDR3 bases: TGTGCCAGCAGGATCGGGGTACTTAGCAATCAGCCCCAGCATTTT. The variable domain in full, with the rest retrieved from reference TRBV2 and TRBJ1-5, is EPEVTQTPSHQVTQMGQEVILRCVPISNHLYFYWYRQILGQKVEFLVSFYNNEISEKSEIFDDQFSVERPDGSNFTLKIRSTKLEDSAMYFCASRIGVLSNQPQHFGDGTRLSIL.

The chain has TRBV28 and TRBJ2-5, with 14 bases identical to TRBD2. CDR3 size: 19 residues. Germline loops: CDR1 MDHEN, CDR2 SYDVKM. Trimming cost V 5 bases and J 2 bases; bases outside gene matches: 13. This CDR3 is CASSPPGTSGSPPQETQYF. Here the CDR3 DNA reads TGTGCCAGCAGTCCACCCGGGACTAGCGGGAGTCCCCCACAAGAGACCCAGTACTTC.

This clone was counted ten times or more. This chain links TRBV9 with TRBJ2-2; either TRBD1 or TRBD2 may supply D (5 bases each). The CDR3 is made up of 15 amino acids. CDR1 SGDLS and CDR2 YYNGEE come from the germline V gene. V was pared by 3 bases and J by 4 bases, with 13 bases between. The CDR3, as DNA: TGTGCCAGCAGCGAGAGGGCCGGGGCCACCGGGGAGCTGTTTTTT. This sequence encodes CASSERAGATGELFF.

V is TRBV29-1 and J is TRBJ1-1; D is undetermined. Germline lookup yields CDR1 SQVTM and CDR2 ANQGSEA. V was shortened by 5 bases and J by 7 bases, with 17 bases between the two germline ends. The CDR3 has 13 amino acids. CDR3 nucleotides: TGCAGCGTTACTCCTCAGGAAGGATATGAAGCTTTCTTT. Residues: CSVTPQEGYEAFF.

The chain combines TRBV5-1 with TRBJ1-1; D might be TRBD1 (5 bases). This CDR3 comprises 14 residues. Germline values: CDR1 SGHRS, CDR2 YFSETQ. Trimming left V 4 bases short and J 5 bases short, with 15 bases between. In DNA, the CDR3 is TGCGCCAGCAGCCCGGAGAGAGGGGCGACTGAAGCTTTCTTT. Translation: CASSPERGATEAFF.

The rearrangement links TRBV4-1 to TRBJ2-1; D unresolved. Per germline, CDR1 MGHRA and CDR2 YSYEKL. The CDR3 has 12 amino acids. V was trimmed by 0 bases and J by 12 bases, leaving 9 bases between them. The CDR3 here is CASSQDYGSQFF. The CDR3 DNA follows: TGCGCCAGCAGCCAAGATTATGGGTCGCAGTTCTTC.

The chain has TRBV25-1 and TRBJ2-7; D is undetermined. The CDR3 contains 14 residues. The V and J ends lost 3 bases and 7 bases respectively, with 16 bases between them. Germline-derived CDR1 and CDR2 are MGHDK and SYGVNS. The CDR3 sequence: CASSDGKGEREQYF. The CDR3 nucleotides are TGTGCCAGCAGTGACGGTAAAGGAGAAAGGGAGCAGTACTTC.